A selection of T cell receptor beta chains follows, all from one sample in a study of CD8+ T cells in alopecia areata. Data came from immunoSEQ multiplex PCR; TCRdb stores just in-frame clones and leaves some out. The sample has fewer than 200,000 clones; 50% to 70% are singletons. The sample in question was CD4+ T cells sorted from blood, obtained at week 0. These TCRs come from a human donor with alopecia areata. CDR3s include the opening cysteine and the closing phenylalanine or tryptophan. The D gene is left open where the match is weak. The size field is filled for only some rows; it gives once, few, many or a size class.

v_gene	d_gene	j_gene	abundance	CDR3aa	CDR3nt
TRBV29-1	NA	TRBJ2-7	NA	CSVRPAGQGEQYF	TGCAGCGTTCGGCCCGCAGGGCAGGGCGAGCAGTACTTC
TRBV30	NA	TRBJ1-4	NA	CAWSVGQREKLFF	TGTGCCTGGAGTGTAGGACAGAGGGAAAAACTGTTTTTT
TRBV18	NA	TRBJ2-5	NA	CASSANSQETQYF	TGTGCCAGCTCAGCCAACAGTCAAGAGACCCAGTACTTC
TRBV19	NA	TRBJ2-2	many	CASSHQQGRLYTGELFF	TGTGCCAGTAGTCACCAGCAGGGGAGGTTGTACACCGGGGAGCTGTTTTTT
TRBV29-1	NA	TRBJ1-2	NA	CSVGGTNYGYTF	TGCAGCGTTGGAGGAACTAACTATGGCTACACCTTC
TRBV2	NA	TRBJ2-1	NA	CASCTSLWSSYNEQFF	TGTGCCAGCTGTACTAGCTTATGGAGCTCCTACAATGAGCAGTTCTTC
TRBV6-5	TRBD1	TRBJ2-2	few	CASSRTGTGELFF	TGTGCCAGCAGTAGGACAGGGACCGGGGAGCTGTTTTTT
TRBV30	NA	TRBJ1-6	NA	CAGGRVTDNSPLHF	TGTGCCGGAGGACGGGTGACAGATAATTCACCCCTCCACTTT
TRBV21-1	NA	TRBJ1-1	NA	CASSKQGGAFF	TGTGCCAGCAGCAAACAGGGAGGAGCTTTCTTT
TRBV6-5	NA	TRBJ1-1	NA	CASSRSDSGAFF	TGTGCCAGCAGTCGCTCAGACTCAGGCGCTTTCTTT
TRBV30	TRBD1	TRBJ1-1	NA	CAWVRDRGLETEAFF	TGTGCCTGGGTCCGGGACAGGGGTTTAGAAACTGAAGCTTTCTTT
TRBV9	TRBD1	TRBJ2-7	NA	CASSGTGDTQYF	TGTGCCAGCAGTGGGACAGGGGATACGCAGTACTTC
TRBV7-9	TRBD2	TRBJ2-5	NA	CASSPSGGYSPNQETQYF	TGTGCCAGCAGCCCTAGCGGGGGGTACTCTCCAAACCAAGAGACCCAGTACTTC
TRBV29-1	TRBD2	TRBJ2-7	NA	CSVVLAGVRYEQYF	TGCAGCGTTGTGCTAGCGGGGGTCCGCTACGAGCAGTACTTC
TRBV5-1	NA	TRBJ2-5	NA	CASSSTGQETQYF	TGCGCCAGCAGCTCGACAGGCCAAGAGACCCAGTACTTC
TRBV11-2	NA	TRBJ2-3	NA	CASSSPGRPGFTDTQYF	TGTGCCAGCAGCTCTCCAGGGCGCCCCGGTTTCACAGATACGCAGTATTTT
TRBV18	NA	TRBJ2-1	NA	CASSPSLNEQFF	TGTGCCAGCTCACCAAGCTTGAATGAGCAGTTCTTC
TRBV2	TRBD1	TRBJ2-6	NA	CASGTGAGANVLTF	TGTGCCAGCGGGACAGGGGCTGGGGCCAACGTCCTGACTTTC
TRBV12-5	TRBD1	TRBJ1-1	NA	CASGPPGQGAHTEAFF	TGTGCTAGTGGGCCTCCGGGACAGGGGGCGCACACTGAAGCTTTCTTT
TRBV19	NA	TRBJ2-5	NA	CASRTRGEETQYF	TGTGCCAGTAGGACCAGGGGGGAAGAGACCCAGTACTTC
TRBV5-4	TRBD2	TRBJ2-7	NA	CASSFGTSGAYEQYF	TGTGCCAGCAGCTTTGGAACTAGCGGTGCCTACGAGCAGTACTTC
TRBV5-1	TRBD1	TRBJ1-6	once	CASSSIGDRGHSPLHF	TGCGCCAGCAGCTCCATCGGGGACAGGGGCCATTCACCCCTCCACTTT
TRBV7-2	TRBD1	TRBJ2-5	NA	CASSFSDREWETQYF	TGTGCCAGCAGCTTTAGCGACAGGGAGTGGGAGACCCAGTACTTC
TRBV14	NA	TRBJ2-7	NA	CASSQVRGSEQYF	TGTGCCAGCAGCCAAGTGCGGGGCAGCGAGCAGTACTTC
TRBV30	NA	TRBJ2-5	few	CAWSVGAETQYF	TGTGCCTGGAGTGTAGGGGCAGAGACCCAGTACTTC
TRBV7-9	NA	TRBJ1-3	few	CASSSPSGNTIYF	TGTGCCAGCAGCTCCCCTTCTGGAAACACCATATATTTT
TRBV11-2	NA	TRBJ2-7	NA	CASSLLSGFEQYF	TGTGCCAGCAGCTTATTGAGTGGCTTCGAGCAGTACTTC
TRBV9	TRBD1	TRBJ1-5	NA	CASSAGQNQPQHF	TGTGCCAGCAGCGCGGGACAGAATCAGCCCCAGCATTTT
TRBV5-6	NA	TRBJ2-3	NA	CASSLFQADTQYF	TGTGCCAGCAGCTTGTTTCAGGCAGATACGCAGTATTTT
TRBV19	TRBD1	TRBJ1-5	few	CASSGTGNQPQHF	TGTGCCAGTAGCGGGACAGGGAATCAGCCCCAGCATTTT
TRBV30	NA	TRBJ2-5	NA	CAWSSTRGETQYF	TGTGCCTGGAGTAGTACTAGGGGAGAGACCCAGTACTTC
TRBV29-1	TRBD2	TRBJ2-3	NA	CSVGGSGGTSTDTQYF	TGCAGCGTTGGTGGTAGCGGGGGTACTAGCACAGATACGCAGTATTTT
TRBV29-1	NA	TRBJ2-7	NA	CSVVTVSYEQYF	TGCAGCGTTGTAACGGTTTCCTACGAGCAGTACTTC
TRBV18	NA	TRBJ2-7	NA	CASSPNSGVASNEQYF	TGTGCCAGCTCACCTAACTCTGGTGTTGCGTCCAACGAGCAGTACTTC
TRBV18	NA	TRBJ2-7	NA	CASSPPGLGRGSYEQYF	TGTGCCAGCTCACCACCGGGACTGGGACGGGGCTCCTACGAGCAGTACTTC
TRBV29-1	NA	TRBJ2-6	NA	CSVEDPRPGWSGANVLTF	TGCAGCGTTGAAGATCCGCGGCCAGGATGGTCGGGGGCCAACGTCCTGACTTTC
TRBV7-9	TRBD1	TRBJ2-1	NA	CASSPEGAGEQFF	TGTGCCAGCAGCCCAGAGGGGGCGGGTGAGCAGTTCTTC
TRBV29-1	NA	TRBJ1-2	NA	CSVESYGYGYTF	TGCAGCGTTGAATCGTATGGATATGGCTACACCTTC
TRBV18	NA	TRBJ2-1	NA	CASSPPDREQFF	TGTGCCAGCTCACCTCCGGACCGAGAGCAGTTCTTC
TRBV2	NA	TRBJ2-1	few	CASSDQYNEQFF	TGTGCCAGCAGTGATCAATACAATGAGCAGTTCTTC
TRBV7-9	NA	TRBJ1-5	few	CASSLGAKPQHF	TGTGCCAGCAGCTTAGGGGCCAAGCCCCAGCATTTT
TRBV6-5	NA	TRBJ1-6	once	CASSYLSTESNSPLHF	TGTGCCAGCAGTTACTTGTCGACAGAGAGTAATTCACCCCTCCACTTT
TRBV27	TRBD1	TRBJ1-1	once	CASSAPGDRGLMNTEAFF	TGTGCCAGCAGCGCCCCTGGGGACAGGGGTTTGATGAACACTGAAGCTTTCTTT
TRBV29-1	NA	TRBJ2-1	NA	CSVRLVVSGSGQFF	TGCAGCGTTCGATTGGTAGTCTCAGGGAGTGGGCAGTTCTTC
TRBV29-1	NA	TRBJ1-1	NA	CSVALQLNTEAFF	TGCAGCGTCGCACTACAGTTAAACACTGAAGCTTTCTTT
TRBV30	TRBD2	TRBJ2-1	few	CAWRLAGYNEQFF	TGTGCCTGGCGGCTAGCGGGTTACAATGAGCAGTTCTTC
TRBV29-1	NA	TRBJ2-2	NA	CSVVGLFPGELFF	TGCAGCGTTGTTGGCTTGTTCCCCGGGGAGCTGTTTTTT
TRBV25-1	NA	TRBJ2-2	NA	CASSEGGNTGELFF	TGTGCCAGCAGTGAGGGTGGAAACACCGGGGAGCTGTTTTTT
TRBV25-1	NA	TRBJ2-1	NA	CASSDRKTEQFF	TGTGCCAGCAGTGACAGAAAGACTGAGCAGTTCTTC
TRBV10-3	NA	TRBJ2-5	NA	CAISESGSLETQYF	TGTGCCATCAGTGAGTCCGGCTCCCTGGAGACCCAGTACTTC
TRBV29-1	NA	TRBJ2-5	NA	CSVEGREETQYF	TGCAGCGTCGAGGGCAGGGAAGAGACCCAGTACTTC
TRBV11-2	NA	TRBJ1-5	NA	CASSLEPGAPRNSQHF	TGTGCCAGCAGCTTAGAACCGGGGGCGCCCCGTAACTCCCAGCATTTT
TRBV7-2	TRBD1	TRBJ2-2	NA	CASSLSTGYTGELFF	TGTGCCAGCAGCTTGTCGACAGGGTACACCGGGGAGCTGTTTTTT
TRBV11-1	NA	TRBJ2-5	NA	CASSFIGETQYF	TGTGCCAGCAGCTTCATAGGAGAGACCCAGTACTTC
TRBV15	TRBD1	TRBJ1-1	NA	CATSRRDRGTEAFF	TGTGCCACCAGCAGAAGGGACAGGGGGACTGAAGCTTTCTTT
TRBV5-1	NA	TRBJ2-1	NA	CASSLWGQYNEQFF	TGCGCCAGCAGCTTGTGGGGGCAGTACAATGAGCAGTTCTTC
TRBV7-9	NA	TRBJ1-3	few	CASSLRGLSGNTIYF	TGTGCCAGCAGCTTACGTGGGCTCTCTGGAAACACCATATATTTT
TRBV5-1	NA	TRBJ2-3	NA	CASSPLAFPTDTQYF	TGCGCCAGCAGCCCCCTCGCTTTCCCCACAGATACGCAGTATTTT